This is a list of T cell receptor beta chains from one sample in a study of T cell responses to AZD1222 COVID-19 vaccine. Method: immunoSEQ multiplex PCR; TCRdb's copy keeps in-frame clones and lacks some. The table shows some 120,000 clones, with about 89% occurring only once. The sequencing used peripheral blood, collected on day 0 of AZD1222 vaccination. These receptors came from an adult in good health. Both conserved end residues are part of each CDR3. The D gene is left open where the match is weak. Clone size is not always given. Where it is, it says once, few, many or a class for expanded clones.

d_call,j_call,clone_size,v_call,cdr3_aa,cdr3_nt
TRBD1,TRBJ2-5,.,TRBV5-1,CASSWGQSTQETQYF,TGCGCCAGCAGCTGGGGACAGTCGACGCAAGAGACCCAGTACTTC
.,TRBJ2-7,few,TRBV27,CASSARGGEQYF,TGTGCCAGCAGTGCCAGGGGGGGCGAGCAGTACTTC
TRBD1,TRBJ2-2,.,TRBV19,CASSGRDRGNGELFF,TGTGCCAGTAGTGGCCGGGACAGGGGGAACGGGGAGCTGTTTTTT
.,TRBJ1-1,.,TRBV30,CAWFGPEGGDEAFF,TGTGCCTGGTTCGGGCCCGAAGGAGGGGATGAAGCTTTCTTT
TRBD1,TRBJ1-5,few,TRBV4-1,CASRQGPGQPQHF,TGCGCCAGCCGACAGGGTCCGGGTCAGCCCCAGCATTTT
.,TRBJ1-1,once,TRBV24-1,CATSDPGGDRPAEAFF,TGTGCCACCAGTGATCCCGGGGGAGACAGGCCCGCTGAAGCTTTCTTT
TRBD1,TRBJ2-2,once,TRBV29-1,CSVPLGQGYTGELFF,TGCAGCGTCCCTCTCGGACAGGGATACACCGGGGAGCTGTTTTTT
.,TRBJ1-6,.,TRBV30,CAWSVRANLNSPLHF,TGTGCCTGGAGTGTGCGAGCGAACCTTAATTCACCCCTCCACTTT
.,TRBJ1-2,.,TRBV3-1/TRBV3-2,CASSQNPGGSGGYTF,TGTGCCAGCAGCCAGAACCCGGGGGGCTCGGGTGGCTACACCTTC
TRBD2,TRBJ2-7,.,TRBV27,CASSLTSGRAGEQYF,TGTGCCAGCAGTCTTACTAGCGGGAGGGCCGGAGAGCAGTACTTC
.,TRBJ2-3,.,TRBV2,CASIVGMATDTQYF,TGTGCCAGCATCGTAGGGATGGCTACAGATACGCAGTATTTT
.,TRBJ1-1,.,TRBV7-3,CASSTTANTEAFF,TGTGCCAGCAGCACGACAGCGAACACTGAAGCTTTCTTT
.,TRBJ1-4,.,TRBV19,CASSAGFGNEKLFF,TGTGCCAGTAGTGCAGGGTTCGGTAATGAAAAACTGTTTTTT
.,TRBJ1-1,.,TRBV2,CASRWGNTEAFF,TGTGCCAGCCGGTGGGGGAACACTGAAGCTTTCTTT
TRBD1,TRBJ1-1,.,TRBV10-3,CAISDRGTEAFF,TGTGCCATCAGCGACAGGGGAACTGAAGCTTTCTTT
.,TRBJ1-3,.,TRBV7-3,CASSLTLSGNTIYF,TGTGCCAGCAGTTTAACGCTCTCTGGAAACACCATATATTTT
.,TRBJ1-2,.,TRBV7-9,CACRESGGGYTF,TGTGCCTGCAGGGAATCGGGTGGTGGCTACACCTTC
.,TRBJ2-1,few,TRBV30,CAWSREINEQFF,TGTGCCTGGAGTCGAGAAATTAATGAGCAGTTCTTC
.,TRBJ2-7,.,TRBV12-2,CASRPRLARSSYEQYF,TGTGCAAGTCGCCCCCGGTTGGCCAGGAGCTCCTACGAGCAGTACTTC
.,TRBJ2-6,.,TRBV7-3,CASSSGQHLPGANVLTF,TGTGCCAGCAGCTCCGGACAGCATCTCCCGGGGGCCAACGTCCTGACTTTC
TRBD1,TRBJ1-1,few,TRBV5-6,CASSDGQGGTEAFF,TGTGCCAGCAGCGATGGACAGGGCGGCACTGAAGCTTTCTTT
.,TRBJ2-3,.,TRBV19,CASSGLRNRFTSTDTQYF,TGTGCCAGTAGCGGTCTCCGAAACAGATTCACTAGCACAGATACGCAGTATTTT
.,TRBJ1-2,.,TRBV27,CASALGGSSYYGYTF,TGTGCCAGCGCTCTCGGGGGGTCATCCTACTATGGCTACACCTTC
.,TRBJ2-6,.,TRBV10-1,CARKDRLGGNGANVLTF,TGCGCCAGGAAAGACAGGTTGGGAGGGAATGGGGCCAACGTCCTGACTTTC
.,TRBJ2-2,.,TRBV27,CASSRGYTGELFF,TGTGCCAGCAGCCGAGGGTACACCGGGGAGCTGTTTTTT
TRBD1,TRBJ2-7,once,TRBV29-1,CSVLGQGASYEQYF,TGCAGCGTTTTGGGACAGGGGGCTAGTTACGAGCAGTACTTC
TRBD1,TRBJ2-7,few,TRBV28,CASSLVGTGAYEQYF,TGTGCCAGCAGTTTAGTTGGGACAGGGGCCTACGAGCAGTACTTC
.,TRBJ1-6,.,TRBV5-1,CASSLFPGRSVEALHF,TGCGCCAGCAGCTTGTTCCCAGGGCGATCCGTGGAAGCCCTCCACTTT
.,TRBJ2-2,.,TRBV4-2,CASSPLGDAGELFF,TGTGCCAGCAGCCCTCTGGGGGACGCCGGGGAGCTGTTTTTT